This record concerns one T cell receptor beta chain sequence. Per the original methods: Cell counts per sample came from amplifying reference gene primers. Repertoires were generated with immunoSEQ multiplex PCR, while TCRdb's copy carries only in-frame clones and drops some. Clone size and V and J calls were adopted from that table, with D and trimming inferred from the DNA. Of 260,000 or so clones in the sample, approximately 80% were seen once. V shed 8 bases, J shed 0 bases, and the junction held 2 bases outside the gene matches. The germline V gene encodes CDR1 SNHLY and CDR2 FYNNEI. CDR3 length equals 13 residues. These data belong to a study of blood T cell repertoires in COVID-19. Study summary: From the United States, Italy and Spain came samples of acute and convalescent COVID-19. PBMCs, B-cell-depleted T cells, or T cells were the source of the cDNA or gDNA that made up the material.

V gene TRBV2 combines with J gene TRBJ2-3, with TRBD2 matching over 7 bases. This sequence was found in a human donor in a cohort sampled during active COVID-19. Sequenced input: peripheral blood. The CDR3: CASGRESTDTQYF. DNA for the CDR3: TGTGCCAGCGGGCGGGAGAGCACAGATACGCAGTATTTT.